A single TCR beta chain is shown here with its context. These data come from a study of CD8 T cells in Susac syndrome. The germline gives CDR1 KGHSH, CDR2 LQKENI. The junction had 4 bases not matched to a gene; V was cut back by 6 bases and J by 4 bases. The CDR3 has 13 amino acids. Random hexamers served to reverse transcribe roughly 0.45 to 1 ug RNA. TCRdb independently ran MiXCR on the immunoSEQ multiplex PCR reads; one entry per CDR3 protein. The sample shows roughly 180,000 distinct CDR3 sequences, about 95% of them seen only once. This clonotype was obtained from a human donor in good health. The V gene is TRBV18, the J gene TRBJ2-7, with TRBD1 matching over 9 bases. Specimen: CD4+ T cells from PBMCs. The chain's CDR3 is CASSDDRGYEQYF. CDR3 sequence (DNA): TGTGCCAGCTCCGACGACAGGGGGTACGAGCAGTACTTC.